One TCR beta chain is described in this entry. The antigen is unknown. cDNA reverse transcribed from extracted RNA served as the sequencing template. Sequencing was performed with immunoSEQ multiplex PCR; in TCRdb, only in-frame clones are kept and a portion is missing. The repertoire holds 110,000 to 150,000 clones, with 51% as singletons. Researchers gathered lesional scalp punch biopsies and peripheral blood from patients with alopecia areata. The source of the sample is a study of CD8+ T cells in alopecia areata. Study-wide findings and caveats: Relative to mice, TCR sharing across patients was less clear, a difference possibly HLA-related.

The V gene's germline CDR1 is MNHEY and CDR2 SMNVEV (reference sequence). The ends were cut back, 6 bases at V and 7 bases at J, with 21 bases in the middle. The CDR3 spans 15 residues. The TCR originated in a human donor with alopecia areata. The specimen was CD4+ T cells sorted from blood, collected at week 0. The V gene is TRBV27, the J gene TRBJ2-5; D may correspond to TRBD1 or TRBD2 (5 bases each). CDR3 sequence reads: CASSAPSGTQGTQYF. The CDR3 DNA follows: TGTGCCAGCAGCGCACCTTCCGGGACGCAGGGGACCCAGTACTTC.